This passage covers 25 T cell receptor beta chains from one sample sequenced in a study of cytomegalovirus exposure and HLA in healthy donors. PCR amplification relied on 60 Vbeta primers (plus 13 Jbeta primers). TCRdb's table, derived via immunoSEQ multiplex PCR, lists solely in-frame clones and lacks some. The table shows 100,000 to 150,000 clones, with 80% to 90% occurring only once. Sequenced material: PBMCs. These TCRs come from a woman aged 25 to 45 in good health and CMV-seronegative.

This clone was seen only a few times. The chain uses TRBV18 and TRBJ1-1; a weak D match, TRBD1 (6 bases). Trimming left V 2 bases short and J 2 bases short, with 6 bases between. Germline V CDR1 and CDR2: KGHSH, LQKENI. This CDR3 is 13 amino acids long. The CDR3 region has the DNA TGTGCCAGCTCACCAGGGGGCAACACTGAAGCTTTCTTT. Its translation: CASSPGGNTEAFF.

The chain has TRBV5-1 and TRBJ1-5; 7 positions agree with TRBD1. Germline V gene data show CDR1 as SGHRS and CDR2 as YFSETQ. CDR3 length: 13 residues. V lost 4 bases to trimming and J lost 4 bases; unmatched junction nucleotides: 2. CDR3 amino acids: CASSPGGNQPQHF. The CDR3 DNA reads TGCGCCAGCAGCCCAGGGGGGAATCAGCCCCAGCATTTT.

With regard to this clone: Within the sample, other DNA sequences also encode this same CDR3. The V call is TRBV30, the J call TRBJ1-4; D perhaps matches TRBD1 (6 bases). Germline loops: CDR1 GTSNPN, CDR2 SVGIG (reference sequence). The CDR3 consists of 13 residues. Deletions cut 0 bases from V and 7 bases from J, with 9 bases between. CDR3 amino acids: CAWSVQGSEKLFF. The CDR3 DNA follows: TGTGCCTGGAGTGTACAGGGAAGTGAAAAACTGTTTTTT. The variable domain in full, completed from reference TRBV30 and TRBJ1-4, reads SQTIHQWPATLVQPVGSPLSLECTVEGTSNPNLYWYRQAAGRGLQLLFYSVGIGQISSEVPQNLSASRPQDRQFILSSKKLLLSDSGFYLCAWSVQGSEKLFFGSGTQLSVL.

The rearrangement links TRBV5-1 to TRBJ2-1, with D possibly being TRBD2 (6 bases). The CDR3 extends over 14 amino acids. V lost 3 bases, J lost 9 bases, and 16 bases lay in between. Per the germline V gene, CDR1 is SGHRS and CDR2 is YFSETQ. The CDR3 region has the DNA TGCGCCAGCAGCTCGGGACTGTGGCCCGGTGAGCAGTTCTTC. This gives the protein CASSSGLWPGEQFF.

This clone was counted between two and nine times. The CDR3 reads CASSEEDRSEHF. Here the CDR3 DNA reads TGTGCCAGTAGCGAAGAGGACAGGTCCGAACATTTT. The chain combines TRBV19 with TRBJ1-5; 7 nucleotides align to TRBD1. V shed 6 bases, J shed 16 bases, and the junction held 12 bases outside the gene matches. This CDR3 comprises 12 residues. The germline gives CDR1 LNHDA, CDR2 SQIVND (reference sequence).

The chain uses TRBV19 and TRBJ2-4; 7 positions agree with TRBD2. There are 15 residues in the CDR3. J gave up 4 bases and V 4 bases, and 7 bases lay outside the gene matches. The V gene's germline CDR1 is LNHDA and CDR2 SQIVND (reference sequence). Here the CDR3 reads CASSTGGWAKNIQYF. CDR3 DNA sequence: TGTGCCAGTAGTACCGGGGGGTGGGCGAAAAACATTCAGTACTTC.

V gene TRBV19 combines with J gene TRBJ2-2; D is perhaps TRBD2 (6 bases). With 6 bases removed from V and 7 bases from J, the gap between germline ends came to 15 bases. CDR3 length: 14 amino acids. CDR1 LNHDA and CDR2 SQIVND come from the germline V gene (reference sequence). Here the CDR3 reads CASRPRLDGGELFF. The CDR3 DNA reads TGTGCCAGTAGACCTCGACTAGATGGCGGGGAGCTGTTTTTT.

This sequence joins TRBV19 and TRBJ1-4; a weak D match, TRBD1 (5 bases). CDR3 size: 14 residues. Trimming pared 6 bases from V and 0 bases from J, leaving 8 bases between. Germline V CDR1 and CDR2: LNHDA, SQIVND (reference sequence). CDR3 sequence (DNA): TGTGCCAGTAGGGACATGGCAACTAATGAAAAACTGTTTTTT. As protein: CASRDMATNEKLFF.

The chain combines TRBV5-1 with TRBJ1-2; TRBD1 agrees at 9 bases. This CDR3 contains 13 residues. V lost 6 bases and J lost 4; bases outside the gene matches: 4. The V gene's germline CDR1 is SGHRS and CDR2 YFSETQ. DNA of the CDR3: TGCGCCAGCACCCAGACAGGGGGCTATGGCTACACCTTC. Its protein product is CASTQTGGYGYTF.

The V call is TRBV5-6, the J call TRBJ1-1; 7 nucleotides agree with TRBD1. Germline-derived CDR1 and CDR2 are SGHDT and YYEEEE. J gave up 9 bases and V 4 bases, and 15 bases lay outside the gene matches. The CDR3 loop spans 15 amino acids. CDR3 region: CASSVTGTADSQAFF. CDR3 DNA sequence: TGTGCCAGCAGCGTCACCGGGACAGCGGATTCCCAAGCTTTCTTT.

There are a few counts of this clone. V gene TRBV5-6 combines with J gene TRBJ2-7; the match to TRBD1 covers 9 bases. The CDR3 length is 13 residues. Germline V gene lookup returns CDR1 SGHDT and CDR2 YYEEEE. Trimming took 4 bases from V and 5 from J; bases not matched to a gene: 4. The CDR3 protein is CASSPTGGDEQYF. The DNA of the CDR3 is TGTGCCAGCAGCCCGACAGGGGGAGACGAGCAGTACTTC.

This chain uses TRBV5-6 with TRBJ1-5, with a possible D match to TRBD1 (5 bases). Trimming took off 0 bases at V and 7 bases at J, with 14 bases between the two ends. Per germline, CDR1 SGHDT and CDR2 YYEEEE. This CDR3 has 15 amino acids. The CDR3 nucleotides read TGTGCCAGCAGCTTGGCCGGTGCGTGGGGCCAGCCCCAGCATTTT. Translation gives CASSLAGAWGQPQHF.

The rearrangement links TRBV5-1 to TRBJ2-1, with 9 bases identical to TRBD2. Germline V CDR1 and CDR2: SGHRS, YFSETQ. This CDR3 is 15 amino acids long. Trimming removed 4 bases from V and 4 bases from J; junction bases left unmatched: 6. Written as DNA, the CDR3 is TGCGCCAGCAGCCTTATAGCGGGGGTATACAATGAGCAGTTCTTC. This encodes CASSLIAGVYNEQFF.

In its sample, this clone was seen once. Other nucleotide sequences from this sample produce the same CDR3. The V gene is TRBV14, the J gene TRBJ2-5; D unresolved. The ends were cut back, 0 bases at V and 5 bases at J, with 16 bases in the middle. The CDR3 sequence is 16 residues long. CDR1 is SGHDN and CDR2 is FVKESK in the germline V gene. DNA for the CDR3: TGTGCCAGCAGCCAAGAACGCAGATTGGGCAGGGAGACCCAGTACTTC. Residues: CASSQERRLGRETQYF. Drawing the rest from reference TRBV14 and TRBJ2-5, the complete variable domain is EAGVTQFPSHSVIEKGQTVTLRCDPISGHDNLYWYRRVMGKEIKFLLHFVKESKQDESGMPNNRFLAERTGGTYSTLKVQPAELEDSGVYFCASSQERRLGRETQYFGPGTRLLVL.

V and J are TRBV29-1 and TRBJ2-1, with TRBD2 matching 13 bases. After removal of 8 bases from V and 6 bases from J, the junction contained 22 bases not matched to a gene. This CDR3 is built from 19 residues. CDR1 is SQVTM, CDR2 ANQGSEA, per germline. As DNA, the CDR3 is TGCAGCTTCCCCCGCCCAGGACCGGGACTAGCGGGGCCTACCAATGAGCAGTTCTTC. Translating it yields CSFPRPGPGLAGPTNEQFF.

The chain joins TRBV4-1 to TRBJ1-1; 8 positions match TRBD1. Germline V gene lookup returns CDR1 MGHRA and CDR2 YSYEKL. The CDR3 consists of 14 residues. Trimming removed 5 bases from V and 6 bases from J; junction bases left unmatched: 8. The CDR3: CASSLNQGAAEAFF. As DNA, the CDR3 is TGCGCCAGCAGCTTGAATCAGGGGGCAGCTGAAGCTTTCTTT.

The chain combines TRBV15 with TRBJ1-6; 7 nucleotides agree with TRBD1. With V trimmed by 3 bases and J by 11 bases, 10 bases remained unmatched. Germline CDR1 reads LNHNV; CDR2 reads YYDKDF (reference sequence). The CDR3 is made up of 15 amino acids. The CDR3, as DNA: TGTGCCACCAGCAGGGGGACGGGACAGTTTACACCCCTCCACTTT. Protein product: CATSRGTGQFTPLHF.

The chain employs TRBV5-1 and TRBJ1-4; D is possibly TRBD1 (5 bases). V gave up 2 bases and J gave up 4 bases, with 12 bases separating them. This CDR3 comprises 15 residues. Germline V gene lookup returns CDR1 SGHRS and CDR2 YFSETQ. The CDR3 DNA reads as TGCGCCAGCAGCTTTAACGGGGGGAATAATGAAAAACTGTTTTTT. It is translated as CASSFNGGNNEKLFF.

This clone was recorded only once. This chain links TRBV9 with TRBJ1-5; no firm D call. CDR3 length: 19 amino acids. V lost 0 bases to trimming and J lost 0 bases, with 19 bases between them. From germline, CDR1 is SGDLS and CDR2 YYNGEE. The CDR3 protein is CASSVEAAAVVYSNQPQHF. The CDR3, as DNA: TGTGCCAGCAGCGTAGAGGCGGCAGCGGTCGTTTATAGCAATCAGCCCCAGCATTTT.

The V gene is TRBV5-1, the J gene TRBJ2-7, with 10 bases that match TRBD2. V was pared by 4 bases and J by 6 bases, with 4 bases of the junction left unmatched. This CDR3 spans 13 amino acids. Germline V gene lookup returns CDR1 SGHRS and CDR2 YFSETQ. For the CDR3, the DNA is TGCGCCAGCAGCCCTCTAGCGGGAGTCGAGCAGTACTTC. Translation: CASSPLAGVEQYF.

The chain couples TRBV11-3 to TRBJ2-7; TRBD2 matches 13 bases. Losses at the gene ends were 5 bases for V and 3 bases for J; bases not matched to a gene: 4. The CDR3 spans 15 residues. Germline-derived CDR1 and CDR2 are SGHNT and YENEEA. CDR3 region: CASSQGLAGLYEQYF. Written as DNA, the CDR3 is TGTGCCAGCAGCCAGGGACTAGCGGGACTCTACGAGCAGTACTTC.

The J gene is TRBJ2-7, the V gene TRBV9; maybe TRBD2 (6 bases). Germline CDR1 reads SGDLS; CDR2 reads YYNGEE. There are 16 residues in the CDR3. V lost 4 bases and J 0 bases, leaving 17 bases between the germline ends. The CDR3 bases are TGTGCCAGCAGCCCATTTGACGGGGGATCCTCCTACGAGCAGTACTTC. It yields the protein CASSPFDGGSSYEQYF.

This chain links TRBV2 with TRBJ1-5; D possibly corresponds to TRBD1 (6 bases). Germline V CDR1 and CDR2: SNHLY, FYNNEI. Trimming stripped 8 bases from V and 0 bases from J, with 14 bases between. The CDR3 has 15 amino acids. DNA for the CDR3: TGTGCCAGCGATACAGGGCAGAATAGCAATCAGCCCCAGCATTTT. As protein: CASDTGQNSNQPQHF.

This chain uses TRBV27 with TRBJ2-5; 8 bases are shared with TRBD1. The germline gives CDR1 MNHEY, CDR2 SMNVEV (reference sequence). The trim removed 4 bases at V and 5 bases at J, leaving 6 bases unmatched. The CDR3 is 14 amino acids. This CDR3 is CASSWTGLGETQYF. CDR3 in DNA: TGTGCCAGCAGTTGGACAGGGTTAGGGGAGACCCAGTACTTC.

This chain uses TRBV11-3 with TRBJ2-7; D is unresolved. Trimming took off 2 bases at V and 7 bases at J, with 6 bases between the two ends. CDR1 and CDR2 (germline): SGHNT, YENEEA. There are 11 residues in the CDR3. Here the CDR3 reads CASSLYREQYF. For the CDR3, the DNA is TGTGCCAGCAGCTTATACAGAGAGCAGTACTTC.